This T cell receptor (beta chain) emerged from a study of cytomegalovirus exposure and HLA in healthy donors. Study overall: Earlier work reported 100 million to 130 million unique TCR beta sequences from 180 million or so T cells.

Regarding the study as a whole: The later analysis indicated that the majority of CMV-associated TCR beta chains appeared HLA-restricted. For most TCR beta V segments, an earlier analysis put the productive rate at about 87% or about 30% of the time.

Worth noting for this clone: Its antigen is not known.

V was cut by 3 bases and J by 0 bases, with 12 bases left in between. The CDR3 runs to 16 residues. Germline CDR1 SGHAT, CDR2 FQNNGV. The PCR used 60 Vbeta and 13 Jbeta primers. Repertoires were generated with immunoSEQ multiplex PCR, while TCRdb's copy carries only in-frame clones and drops some. The sample holds roughly 120,000 clones, around two thirds seen once. Healthy bone marrow donors made up the donor group. This clonotype was sampled from a middle-aged woman in good health and CMV-seropositive. The material sequenced was PBMCs. V usage is TRBV11-2 and J usage is TRBJ2-1; D gene ambiguous. In DNA, the CDR3 is TGTGCCAGCAGCTTTTCAAGCCGCAACTCCTACAATGAGCAGTTCTTC. Translation: CASSFSSRNSYNEQFF.